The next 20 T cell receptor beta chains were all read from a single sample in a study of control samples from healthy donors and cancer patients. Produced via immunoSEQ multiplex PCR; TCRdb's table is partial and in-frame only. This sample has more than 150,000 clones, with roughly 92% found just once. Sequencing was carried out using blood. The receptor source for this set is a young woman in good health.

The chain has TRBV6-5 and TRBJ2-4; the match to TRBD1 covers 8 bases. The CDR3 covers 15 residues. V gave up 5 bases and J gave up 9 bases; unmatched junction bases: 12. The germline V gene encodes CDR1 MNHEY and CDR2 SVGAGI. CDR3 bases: TGTGCCAGCAGTCTCGGACAGGGTAGAATGAGCATTCAGTACTTC. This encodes CASSLGQGRMSIQYF.

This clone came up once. CDR3 DNA sequence: TGTGCCAGCAGTTTTTTGGGAGGTCAGCCCCAGCATTTT. Translation: CASSFLGGQPQHF. V is TRBV12-3 or TRBV12-4 and J is TRBJ1-5; D gene ambiguous. This CDR3 spans 13 amino acids. V gave up 3 bases and J gave up 6 bases, with 9 bases separating them.

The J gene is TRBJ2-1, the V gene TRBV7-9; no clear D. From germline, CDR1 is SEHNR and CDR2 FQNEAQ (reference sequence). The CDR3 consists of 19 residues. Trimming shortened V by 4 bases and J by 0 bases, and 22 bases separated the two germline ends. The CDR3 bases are TGTGCCAGCAGCTCCACGGCAGTGGTCCTCCAAAGCTCCTACAATGAGCAGTTCTTC. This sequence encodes CASSSTAVVLQSSYNEQFF.

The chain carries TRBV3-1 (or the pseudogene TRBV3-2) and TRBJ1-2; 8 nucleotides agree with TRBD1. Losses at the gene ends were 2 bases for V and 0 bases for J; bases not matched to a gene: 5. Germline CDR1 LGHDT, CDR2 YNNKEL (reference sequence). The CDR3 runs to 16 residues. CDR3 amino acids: CASSQRDRLTNYGYTF. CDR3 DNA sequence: TGTGCCAGCAGCCAAAGGGACAGGCTCACTAACTATGGCTACACCTTC.

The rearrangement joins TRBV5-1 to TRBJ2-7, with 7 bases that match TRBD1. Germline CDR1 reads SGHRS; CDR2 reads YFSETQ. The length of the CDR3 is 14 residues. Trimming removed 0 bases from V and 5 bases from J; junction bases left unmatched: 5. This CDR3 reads CASSLAQGSNEQYF. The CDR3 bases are TGCGCCAGCAGCTTGGCACAGGGGAGCAACGAGCAGTACTTC.

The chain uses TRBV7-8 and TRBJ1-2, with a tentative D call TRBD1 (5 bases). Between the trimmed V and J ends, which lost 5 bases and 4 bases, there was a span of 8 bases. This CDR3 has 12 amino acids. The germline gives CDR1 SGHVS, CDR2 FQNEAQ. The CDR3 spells CASSPDSYGYTF. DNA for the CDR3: TGTGCCAGCAGCCCCGACAGCTATGGCTACACCTTC.

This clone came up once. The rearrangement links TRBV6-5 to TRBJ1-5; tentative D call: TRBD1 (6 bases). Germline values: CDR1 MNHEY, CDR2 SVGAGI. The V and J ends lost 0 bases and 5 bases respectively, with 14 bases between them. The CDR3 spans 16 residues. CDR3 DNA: TGTGCCAGCAGTTACTCAGGCAGGGGAGGGTATCAGCCCCAGCATTTT. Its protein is CASSYSGRGGYQPQHF.

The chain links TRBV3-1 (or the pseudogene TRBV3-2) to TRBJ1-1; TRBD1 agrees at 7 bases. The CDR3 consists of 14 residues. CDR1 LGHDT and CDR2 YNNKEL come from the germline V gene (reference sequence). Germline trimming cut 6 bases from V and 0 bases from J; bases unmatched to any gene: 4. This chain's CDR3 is CASRRQGVNTEAFF. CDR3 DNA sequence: TGTGCCAGCAGAAGACAGGGCGTGAACACTGAAGCTTTCTTT.

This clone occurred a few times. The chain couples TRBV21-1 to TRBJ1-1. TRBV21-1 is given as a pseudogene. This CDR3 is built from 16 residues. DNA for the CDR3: TGTGCCAGCAGCAGGCCCCTCGTGACTGAAAACACTGAAGCTTTCTTT. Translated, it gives CASSRPLVTENTEAFF.

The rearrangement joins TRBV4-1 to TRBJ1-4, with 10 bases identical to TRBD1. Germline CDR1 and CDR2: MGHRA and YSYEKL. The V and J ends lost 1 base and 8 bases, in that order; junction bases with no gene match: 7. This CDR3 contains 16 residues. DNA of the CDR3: TGCGCCAGCAGCCAAGTGGGGACAGGGGTTCGCGAAAAACTGTTTTTT. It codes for CASSQVGTGVREKLFF.

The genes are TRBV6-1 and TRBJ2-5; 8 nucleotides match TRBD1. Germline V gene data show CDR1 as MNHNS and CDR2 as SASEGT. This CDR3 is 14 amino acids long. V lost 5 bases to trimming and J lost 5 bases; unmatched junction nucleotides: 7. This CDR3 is CASSIGQGGETQYF. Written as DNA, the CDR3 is TGTGCCAGCAGTATAGGACAGGGTGGGGAGACCCAGTACTTC.

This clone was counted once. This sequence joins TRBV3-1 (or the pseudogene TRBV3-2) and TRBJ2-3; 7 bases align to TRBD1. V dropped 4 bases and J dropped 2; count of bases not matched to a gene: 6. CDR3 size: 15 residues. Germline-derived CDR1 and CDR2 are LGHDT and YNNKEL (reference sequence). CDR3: CASSRVRGPTDTQYF. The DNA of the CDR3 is TGTGCCAGCAGCCGCGTGAGGGGGCCCACAGATACGCAGTATTTT.

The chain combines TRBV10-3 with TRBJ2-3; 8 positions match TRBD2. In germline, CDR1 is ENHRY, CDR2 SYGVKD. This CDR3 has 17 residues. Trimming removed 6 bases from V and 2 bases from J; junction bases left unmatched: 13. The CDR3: CAISLGLGREVTDTQYF. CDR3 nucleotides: TGTGCCATCAGCCTTGGCCTTGGGCGGGAGGTCACAGATACGCAGTATTTT.

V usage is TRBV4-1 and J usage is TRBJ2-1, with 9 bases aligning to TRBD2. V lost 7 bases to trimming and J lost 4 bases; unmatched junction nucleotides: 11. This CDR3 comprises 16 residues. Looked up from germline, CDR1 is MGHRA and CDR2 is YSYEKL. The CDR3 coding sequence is TGCGCCAGCAACTCGGTAGCGGGAGCGGGGTACAATGAGCAGTTCTTC. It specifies CASNSVAGAGYNEQFF.

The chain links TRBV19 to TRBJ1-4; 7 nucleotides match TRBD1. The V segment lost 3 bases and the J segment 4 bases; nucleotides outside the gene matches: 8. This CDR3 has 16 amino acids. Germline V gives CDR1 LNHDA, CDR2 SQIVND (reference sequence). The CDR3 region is CASSMGTALGNEKLFF. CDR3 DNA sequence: TGTGCCAGTAGTATGGGGACAGCTCTCGGTAATGAAAAACTGTTTTTT.

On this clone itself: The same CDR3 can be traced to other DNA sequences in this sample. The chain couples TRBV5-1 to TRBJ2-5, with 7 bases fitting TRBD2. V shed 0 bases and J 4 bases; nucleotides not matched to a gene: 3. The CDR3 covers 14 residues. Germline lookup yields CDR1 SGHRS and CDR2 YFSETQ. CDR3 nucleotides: TGCGCCAGCAGCTTGGCGGGGGGTCGAGAGACCCAGTACTTC. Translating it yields CASSLAGGRETQYF.

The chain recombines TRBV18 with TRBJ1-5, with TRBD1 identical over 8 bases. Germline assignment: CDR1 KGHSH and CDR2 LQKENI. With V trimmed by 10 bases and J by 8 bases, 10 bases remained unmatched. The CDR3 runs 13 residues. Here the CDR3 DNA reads TGTGCCACCACTCAGGGGGCGGCCGAGCCCCAGCATTTT. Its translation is CATTQGAAEPQHF.

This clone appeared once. The CDR3 spells CASTLDRNTEAFF. The DNA of the CDR3 is TGTGCCAGCACCCTTGATCGGAACACTGAAGCTTTCTTT. The rearrangement links TRBV2 to TRBJ1-1; no clear D gene. CDR1 is SNHLY and CDR2 is FYNNEI in the germline V gene. The germline V and J ends were trimmed by 7 bases and 1 base, with 10 bases remaining between them. This CDR3 is built from 13 residues.

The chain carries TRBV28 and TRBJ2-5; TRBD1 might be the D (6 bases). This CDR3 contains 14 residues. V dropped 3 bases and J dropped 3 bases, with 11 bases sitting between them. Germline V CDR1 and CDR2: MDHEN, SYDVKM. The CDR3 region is CASSFQGREETQYF. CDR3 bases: TGTGCCAGCAGTTTTCAGGGGCGGGAAGAGACCCAGTACTTC.

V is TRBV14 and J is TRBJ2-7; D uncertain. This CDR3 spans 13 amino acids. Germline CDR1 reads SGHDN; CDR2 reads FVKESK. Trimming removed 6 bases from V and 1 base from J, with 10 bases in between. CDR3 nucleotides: TGTGCCAGCAGAACTGAGTTATCCTACGAGCAGTACTTC. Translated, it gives CASRTELSYEQYF.